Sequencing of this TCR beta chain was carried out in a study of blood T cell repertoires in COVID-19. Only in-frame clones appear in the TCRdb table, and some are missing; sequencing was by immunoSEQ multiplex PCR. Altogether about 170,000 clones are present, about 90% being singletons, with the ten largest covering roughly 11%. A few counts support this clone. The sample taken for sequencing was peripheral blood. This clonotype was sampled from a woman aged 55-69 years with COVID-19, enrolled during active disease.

Here the CDR3 DNA reads TGCGCCAGCAGCCAAGCCCCCGGGACAGGACAAGATTATGAGCAGTTCTTC. This sequence encodes CASSQAPGTGQDYEQFF. The gene calls are TRBV4-3 and TRBJ2-1; 8 bases are a match to TRBD1. V shed 1 base, J shed 8 bases, and the junction held 13 bases outside the gene matches. CDR1 and CDR2 from the germline V gene are LGHNA and YSLEER. The CDR3 spans 17 residues.